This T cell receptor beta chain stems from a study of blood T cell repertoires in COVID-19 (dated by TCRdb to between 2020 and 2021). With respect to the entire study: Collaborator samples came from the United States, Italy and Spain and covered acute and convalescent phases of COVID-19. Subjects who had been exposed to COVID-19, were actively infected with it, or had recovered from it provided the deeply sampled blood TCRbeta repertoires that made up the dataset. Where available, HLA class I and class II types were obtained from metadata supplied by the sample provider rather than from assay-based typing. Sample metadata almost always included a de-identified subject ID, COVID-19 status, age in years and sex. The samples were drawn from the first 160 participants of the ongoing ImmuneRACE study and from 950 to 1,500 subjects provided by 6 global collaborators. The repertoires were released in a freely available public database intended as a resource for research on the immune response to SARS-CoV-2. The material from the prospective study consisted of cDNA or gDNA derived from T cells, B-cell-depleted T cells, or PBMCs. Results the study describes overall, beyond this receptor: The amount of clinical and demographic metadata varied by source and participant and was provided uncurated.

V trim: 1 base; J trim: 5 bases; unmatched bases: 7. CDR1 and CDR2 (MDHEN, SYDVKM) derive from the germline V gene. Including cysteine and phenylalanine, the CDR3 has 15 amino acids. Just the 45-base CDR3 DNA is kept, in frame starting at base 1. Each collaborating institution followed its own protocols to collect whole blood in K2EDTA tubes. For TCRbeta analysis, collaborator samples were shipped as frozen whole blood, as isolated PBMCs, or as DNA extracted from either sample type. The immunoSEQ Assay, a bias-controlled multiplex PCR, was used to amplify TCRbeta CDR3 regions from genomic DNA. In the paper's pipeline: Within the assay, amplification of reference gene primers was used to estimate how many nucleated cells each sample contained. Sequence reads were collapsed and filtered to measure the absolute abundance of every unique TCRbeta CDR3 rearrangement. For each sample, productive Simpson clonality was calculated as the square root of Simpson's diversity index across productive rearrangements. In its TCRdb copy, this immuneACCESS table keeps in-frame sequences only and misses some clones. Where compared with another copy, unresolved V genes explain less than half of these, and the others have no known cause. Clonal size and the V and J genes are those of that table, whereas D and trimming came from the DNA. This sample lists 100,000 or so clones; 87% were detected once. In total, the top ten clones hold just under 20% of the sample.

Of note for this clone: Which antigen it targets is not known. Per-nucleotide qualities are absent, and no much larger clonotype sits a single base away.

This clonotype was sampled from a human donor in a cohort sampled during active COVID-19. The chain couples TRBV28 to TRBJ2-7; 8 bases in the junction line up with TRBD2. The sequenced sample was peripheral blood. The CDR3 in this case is CASSLFAGGMNEQYF. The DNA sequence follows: TGTGCCAGCAGTTTATTTGCGGGAGGTATGAACGAGCAGTACTTC.